A selection of T cell receptor beta chains follows, all from one sample in a study of cytomegalovirus exposure and HLA in healthy donors. The assay was immunoSEQ multiplex PCR, and TCRdb's table has in-frame clones only and misses some. Among about 170,000 clones, around 76% were seen once, and the ten largest hold roughly 1.9%. The sample was PBMCs. The receptors originated from a woman in her 30s in good health and CMV-seropositive. Each CDR3 is given with its conserved first and last residue. The order of the fields is J gene, D gene, clone size, V gene, CDR3 DNA, CDR3 protein. The D gene is left open where the match is weak. Only part of the rows carry a size: once, few, many, or a class if the clone is expanded.

j_call: TRBJ2-6; d_call: TRBD1; clone_size: NA; v_call: TRBV30; cdr3_nt: TGTGCCTGGAGACCGACAGGGGGCTTCTCTGGGGCCAACGTCCTGACTTTC; cdr3_aa: CAWRPTGGFSGANVLTF
j_call: TRBJ1-6; d_call: TRBD1; clone_size: NA; v_call: TRBV5-1; cdr3_nt: TGCGCCAGCAGCCCCGGGGACAGTTGGAACTATAATTCACCCCTCCACTTT; cdr3_aa: CASSPGDSWNYNSPLHF
j_call: TRBJ1-2; d_call: NA; clone_size: once; v_call: TRBV19; cdr3_nt: TGTGCCAGTACCTCGGTCAGGGGCGGCGACTCCTACACCTTC; cdr3_aa: CASTSVRGGDSYTF
j_call: TRBJ2-5; d_call: TRBD2; clone_size: NA; v_call: TRBV29-1; cdr3_nt: TGCAGCGTAGCCCTAGCGGGAGATGGGGAGACCCAGTACTTC; cdr3_aa: CSVALAGDGETQYF
j_call: TRBJ2-1; d_call: NA; clone_size: few; v_call: TRBV9; cdr3_nt: TGTGCCAGCAGCGTAGGAACTGGGGCGTACAATGAGCAGTTCTTC; cdr3_aa: CASSVGTGAYNEQFF
j_call: TRBJ2-7; d_call: NA; clone_size: NA; v_call: TRBV10-1; cdr3_nt: TGCGCCAGCAGTGAGGAGGGCGAGCAGTACTTC; cdr3_aa: CASSEEGEQYF
j_call: TRBJ1-2; d_call: TRBD1; clone_size: once; v_call: TRBV7-8; cdr3_nt: TGTGCCAGCAGCAAAACGGGACAGGGAGCCTATGGCTACACCTTC; cdr3_aa: CASSKTGQGAYGYTF
j_call: TRBJ1-1; d_call: NA; clone_size: NA; v_call: TRBV2; cdr3_nt: TGTGCCAGCATGTCTGATCGGGACACTGAAGCTTTCTTT; cdr3_aa: CASMSDRDTEAFF
j_call: TRBJ2-1; d_call: NA; clone_size: once; v_call: TRBV6-5; cdr3_nt: TGTGCCAGCAGTTACGCCGCAGACAATGAGCAGTTCTTC; cdr3_aa: CASSYAADNEQFF
j_call: TRBJ1-1; d_call: NA; clone_size: once; v_call: TRBV5-1; cdr3_nt: TGCGCCAGCAGCTTGATTGACACCCAGAACACTGAAGCTTTCTTT; cdr3_aa: CASSLIDTQNTEAFF
j_call: TRBJ2-5; d_call: NA; clone_size: NA; v_call: TRBV30; cdr3_nt: TGTGCCTGGAGTGTACGGGTCCCACGCCAAGAGACCCAGTACTTC; cdr3_aa: CAWSVRVPRQETQYF
j_call: TRBJ2-5; d_call: NA; clone_size: NA; v_call: TRBV14; cdr3_nt: TGTGCCAGCAGCCAAGGGCAGTTAATCTACCAAGAGACCCAGTACTTC; cdr3_aa: CASSQGQLIYQETQYF
j_call: TRBJ2-5; d_call: NA; clone_size: NA; v_call: TRBV11-3; cdr3_nt: TGTGCCAGCAGCTCGCCTTCCGCGGAGACCCAGTACTTC; cdr3_aa: CASSSPSAETQYF
j_call: TRBJ1-4; d_call: TRBD1; clone_size: NA; v_call: TRBV5-6; cdr3_nt: TGTGCCAGCAGCTACGGGACAGCTTCCCCAGGACTGTTTTTT; cdr3_aa: CASSYGTASPGLFF
j_call: TRBJ2-1; d_call: TRBD1; clone_size: NA; v_call: TRBV10-3; cdr3_nt: TGTGCCATCAGTGATCAGCAGGGGGCGCGGAACCATGAGCAGTTCTTC; cdr3_aa: CAISDQQGARNHEQFF
j_call: TRBJ2-6; d_call: NA; clone_size: NA; v_call: TRBV2; cdr3_nt: TGTGCCAGCAGTGAAGACAGGGCTGGGGCCAACGTCCTGACTTTC; cdr3_aa: CASSEDRAGANVLTF
j_call: TRBJ1-2; d_call: TRBD1; clone_size: once; v_call: TRBV5-1; cdr3_nt: TGCGCCAGCAGCTTGCGGTTCGAGAGGGACAGGGGTAGTTATGGCTACACCTTC; cdr3_aa: CASSLRFERDRGSYGYTF
j_call: TRBJ2-7; d_call: NA; clone_size: NA; v_call: TRBV5-6; cdr3_nt: TGTGCCAGCAGCTCGAGGGGGGGCCTATCCTACGAGCAGTACTTC; cdr3_aa: CASSSRGGLSYEQYF
j_call: TRBJ1-2; d_call: NA; clone_size: NA; v_call: TRBV30; cdr3_nt: TGTGCCTGGAGTGTATCTCCCGCGGGCTACACCTTC; cdr3_aa: CAWSVSPAGYTF
j_call: TRBJ1-1; d_call: TRBD1; clone_size: NA; v_call: TRBV7-9; cdr3_nt: TGTGCCAGCAGCCACCGACAGGGAAAATCGGGCACTGAAGCTTTCTTT; cdr3_aa: CASSHRQGKSGTEAFF
j_call: TRBJ1-1; d_call: TRBD1; clone_size: NA; v_call: TRBV20-1; cdr3_nt: TGCAGTGCTAGGACGACAGGGGAAGCTTTCTTT; cdr3_aa: CSARTTGEAFF
j_call: TRBJ2-7; d_call: TRBD2; clone_size: NA; v_call: TRBV19; cdr3_nt: TGTGCCAGTAGTCGACTAGCGGGAGGGTCCTACGAGCAGTACTTC; cdr3_aa: CASSRLAGGSYEQYF